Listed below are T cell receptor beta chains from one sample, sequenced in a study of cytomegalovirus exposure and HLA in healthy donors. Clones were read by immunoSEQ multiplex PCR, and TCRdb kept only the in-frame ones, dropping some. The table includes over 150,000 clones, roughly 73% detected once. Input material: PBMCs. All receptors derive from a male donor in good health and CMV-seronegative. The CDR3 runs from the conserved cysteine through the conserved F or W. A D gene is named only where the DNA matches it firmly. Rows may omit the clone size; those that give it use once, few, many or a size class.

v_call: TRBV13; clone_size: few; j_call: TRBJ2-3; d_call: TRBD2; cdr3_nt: TGTGCCAGCAGCTGGCTAGGACTAGCGGCCACAGATACGCAGTATTTT; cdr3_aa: CASSWLGLAATDTQYF
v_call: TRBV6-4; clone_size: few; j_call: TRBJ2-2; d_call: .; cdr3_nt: TGTGCCAGCAGTGGAACGGACAGAGACACCGGGGAGCTGTTTTTT; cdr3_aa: CASSGTDRDTGELFF
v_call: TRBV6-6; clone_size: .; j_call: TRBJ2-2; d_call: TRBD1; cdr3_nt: TGTGCCAGCAGTTACCCAGGGGGAGCCGGGGAGCTGTTTTTT; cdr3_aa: CASSYPGGAGELFF
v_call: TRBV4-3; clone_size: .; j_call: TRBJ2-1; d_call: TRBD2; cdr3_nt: TGCGCCAGCAGCCAAGATGGGGAGGGTGAGCAGTTCTTC; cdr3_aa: CASSQDGEGEQFF
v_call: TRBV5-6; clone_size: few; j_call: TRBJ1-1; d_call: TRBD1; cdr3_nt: TGTGCCAGCAGCTGGACAGGGGTAAGTGAAGCTTTCTTT; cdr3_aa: CASSWTGVSEAFF
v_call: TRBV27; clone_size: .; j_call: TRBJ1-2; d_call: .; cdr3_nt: TGTGCCAGCAGTTTAAGGGGCGGATTCTATGGCTACACCTTC; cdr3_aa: CASSLRGGFYGYTF
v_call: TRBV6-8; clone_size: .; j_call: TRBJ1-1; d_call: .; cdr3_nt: TGTGCCAGCAGTTTATCAGGGGACACTGAAGCTTTCTTT; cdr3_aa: CASSLSGDTEAFF
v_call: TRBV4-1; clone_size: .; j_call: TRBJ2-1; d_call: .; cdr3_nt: TGCGCCAGCAGCCAGACTGCTAGCTCCTACAATGAGCAGTTCTTC; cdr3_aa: CASSQTASSYNEQFF
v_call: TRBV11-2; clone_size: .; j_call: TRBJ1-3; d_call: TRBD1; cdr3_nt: TGTGCCAGCAGTGGGACAGACTCTGGAAACACCATATATTTT; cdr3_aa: CASSGTDSGNTIYF
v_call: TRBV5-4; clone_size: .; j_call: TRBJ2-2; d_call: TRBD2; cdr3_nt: TGTGCCAGCAGCTTGGGACTAGCGGGAGGGCCCGGGGAGCTGTTTTTT; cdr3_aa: CASSLGLAGGPGELFF
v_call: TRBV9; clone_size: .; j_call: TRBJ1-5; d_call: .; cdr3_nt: TGTGCCAGCAGCGTAGGTCACAATAGCAATCAGCCCCAGCATTTT; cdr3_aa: CASSVGHNSNQPQHF
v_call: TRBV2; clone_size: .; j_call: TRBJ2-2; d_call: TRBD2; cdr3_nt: TGTGCCAGCAGGGGGACTAGCGGTACCACCGGGGAGCTGTTTTTT; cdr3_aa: CASRGTSGTTGELFF
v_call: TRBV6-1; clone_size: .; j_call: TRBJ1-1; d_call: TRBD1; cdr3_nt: TGTGCCAGCAGTGTAAGGGACAGGGGAAACGCTGAAGCTTTCTTT; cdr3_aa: CASSVRDRGNAEAFF
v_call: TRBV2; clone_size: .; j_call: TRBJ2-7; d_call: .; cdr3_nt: TGTGCCAGCCGAGATCGGGGGGCCAGTCTATACGAGCAGTACTTC; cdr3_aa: CASRDRGASLYEQYF
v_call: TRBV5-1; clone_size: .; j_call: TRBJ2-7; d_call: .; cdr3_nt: TGCGCCAGCAGCACCGGACACAACTACGAGCAGTACTTC; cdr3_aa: CASSTGHNYEQYF
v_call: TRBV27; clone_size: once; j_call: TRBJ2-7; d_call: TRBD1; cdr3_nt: TGTGCCAGCAGTTTATCTCCGGGACAGGGGCCCTACGAGCAGTACTTC; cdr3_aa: CASSLSPGQGPYEQYF
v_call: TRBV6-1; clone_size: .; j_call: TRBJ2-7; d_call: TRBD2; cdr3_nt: TGTGCCAGCAGTGGAGGCGGGGGTAGCGGGAGGGCCGTTCCCTACGAGCAGTACTTC; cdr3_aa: CASSGGGGSGRAVPYEQYF
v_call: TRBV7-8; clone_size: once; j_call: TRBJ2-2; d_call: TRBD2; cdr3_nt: TGTGCCAGCATCTGGGGGCTAGCGGGGGCCGAGAACACCGGGGAGCTGTTTTTT; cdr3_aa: CASIWGLAGAENTGELFF
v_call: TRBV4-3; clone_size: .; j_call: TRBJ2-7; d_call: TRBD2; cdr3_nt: TGCGCCAGCAGCCAGGCCAGGACGGGAGGGTACGAGCAGTACTTC; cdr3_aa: CASSQARTGGYEQYF
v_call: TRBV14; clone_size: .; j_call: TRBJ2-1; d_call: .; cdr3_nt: TGTGCCAGCAGCCAAGATCTTGGGGCCAGAATCTACAATGAGCAGTTCTTC; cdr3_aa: CASSQDLGARIYNEQFF
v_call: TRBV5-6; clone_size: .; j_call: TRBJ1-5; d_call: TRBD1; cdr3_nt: TGTGCCAGCAGCTTGAAGGGACAGGGGCATCAGCCCCAGCATTTT; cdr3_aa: CASSLKGQGHQPQHF
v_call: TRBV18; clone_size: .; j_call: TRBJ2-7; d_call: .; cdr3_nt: TGTGCCAGCTCCCGGACAAACGAGCAGTACTTC; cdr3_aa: CASSRTNEQYF
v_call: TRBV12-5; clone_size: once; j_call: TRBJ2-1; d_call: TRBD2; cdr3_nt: TGTGCTAGTGGTTTGTCGTCCGGGACTAGCAACCACAATGAGCAGTTCTTC; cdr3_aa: CASGLSSGTSNHNEQFF
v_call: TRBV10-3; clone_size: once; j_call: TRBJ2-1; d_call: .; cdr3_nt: TGTGCCATCAATCCCGGGACACTAAACTCCTACAATGAGCAGTTCTTC; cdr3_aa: CAINPGTLNSYNEQFF
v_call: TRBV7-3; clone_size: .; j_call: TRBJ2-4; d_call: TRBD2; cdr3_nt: TGTGCCAGCAGCGCGACTAGCGGGGCCAAAAACATTCAGTACTTC; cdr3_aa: CASSATSGAKNIQYF
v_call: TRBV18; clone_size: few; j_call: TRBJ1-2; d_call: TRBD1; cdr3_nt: TGTGCCAGCTCACCACCGGGACAGGGGATCTATGGCTACACCTTC; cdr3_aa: CASSPPGQGIYGYTF
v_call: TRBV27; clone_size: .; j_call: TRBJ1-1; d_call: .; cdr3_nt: TGTGCCAGCAGTGAACTATCAACCTGTGAAGCTTTCTTT; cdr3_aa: CASSELSTCEAFF
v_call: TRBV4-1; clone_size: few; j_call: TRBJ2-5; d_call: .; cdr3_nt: TGCGCCAGCAGCCAAGTCGGTCCGGGAAACCAAGAGACCCAGTACTTC; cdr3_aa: CASSQVGPGNQETQYF
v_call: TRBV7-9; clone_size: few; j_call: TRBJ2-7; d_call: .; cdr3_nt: TGTGCCAGCTCGCCAGGGCGGGAGCAGTACTTC; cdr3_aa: CASSPGREQYF
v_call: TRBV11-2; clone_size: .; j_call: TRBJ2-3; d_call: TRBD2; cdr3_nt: TGTGCCAGCAGTCGCAGACTAGCGGGGGGTCACACAGATACGCAGTATTTT; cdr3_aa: CASSRRLAGGHTDTQYF
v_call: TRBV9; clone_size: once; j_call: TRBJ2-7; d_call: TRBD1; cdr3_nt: TGTGCCAGCAGCCCGGGACAGGGCAGGCGGAACGAGCAGTACTTC; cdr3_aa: CASSPGQGRRNEQYF
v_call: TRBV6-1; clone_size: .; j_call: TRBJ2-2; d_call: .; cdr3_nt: TGTGCCAGGCGACAGCTCGCGAACACCGGGGAGCTGTTTTTT; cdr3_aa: CARRQLANTGELFF
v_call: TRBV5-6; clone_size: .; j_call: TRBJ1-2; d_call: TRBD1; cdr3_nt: TGTGCCAGCAGCGGGACAGGGTCGAAGGGCTACACCTTC; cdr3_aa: CASSGTGSKGYTF
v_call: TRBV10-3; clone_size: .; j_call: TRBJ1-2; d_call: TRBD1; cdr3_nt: TGTGCCACGGGACAGGGAGTTTTCTATGGCTACACCTTC; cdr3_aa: CATGQGVFYGYTF
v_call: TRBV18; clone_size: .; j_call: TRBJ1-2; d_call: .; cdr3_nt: TGTGCCAGCTCACTTACACCGGACGGGGGTGGCTACACCTTC; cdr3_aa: CASSLTPDGGGYTF